This entry is about one T cell receptor beta chain. Its antigen is currently unknown. The data were taken from a study of response to subunit inactivated influenza vaccine. The CDR3 is made up of 14 amino acids. Germline V gene lookup returns CDR1 DFQATT and CDR2 SNEGSKA (reference sequence). Trimming cost V 6 bases and J 4 bases, with 19 bases left between them. TCRdb passed the RT-PCR reads through MiXCR, listing each CDR3 protein once. The data contain 550,000 to 650,000 distinct CDR3 sequences, about 11% of them singletons. Notes on the study in general: Few additional T cells are recruited per seasonal influenza vaccination, authors suggested.

V and J are TRBV20-1 and TRBJ2-7, with no clear D. Sequenced material: PBMCs from blood, taken on the day of vaccination. This TCR was recovered from a man between 45 and 60 years old who received an inactivated influenza vaccine. CDR3 nucleotide sequence: TGCAGTGCCCCCTATGGGTGGCCGAGGTACGAGCAGTACTTC. It yields the protein CSAPYGWPRYEQYF.